A selection of T cell receptor beta chains follows, all from one sample in a study of blood T cell repertoires in COVID-19. Clones were sequenced by immunoSEQ multiplex PCR, and TCRdb holds only the in-frame ones, with some missing. Here the sample spans 70,000 to 100,000 clones, around 89% being singletons. The sequencing input was peripheral blood. These receptors all stem from a woman aged 80 or over with active or convalescent COVID-19. Both conserved end residues are part of each CDR3. A D gene is named only where the DNA matches it firmly. The size field is filled for only some rows; it gives once, few, many or a size class.

j_call v_call d_call clone_size cdr3_nt cdr3_aa
TRBJ1-1 TRBV19 NA NA TGTGCCAGTAACACCCGGGACACGAACACTGAAGCTTTCTTT CASNTRDTNTEAFF
TRBJ2-1 TRBV6-4 NA NA TGTGCCAGCAGAGCCACCGCTAGCCGCACCTACAATGAGCAGTTCTTC CASRATASRTYNEQFF
TRBJ2-5 TRBV10-2 TRBD2 NA TGCGCCAGCCGACGGGAGGGGAGGCAAGAGACCCAGTACTTC CASRREGRQETQYF
TRBJ2-6 TRBV28 TRBD1 NA TGTGCCAGCTCGACAGGGAGCCACTCTGGGGCCAACGTCCTGACTTTC CASSTGSHSGANVLTF
TRBJ1-6 TRBV28 NA NA TGTGCCAGCAGTTTATACCGCCAAACTAAGCATTCACCCCTCCACTTT CASSLYRQTKHSPLHF
TRBJ1-3 TRBV5-6 NA NA TGTGCCAGCAGCTCCCCCATCTCTGGAAACACCATATATTTT CASSSPISGNTIYF
TRBJ1-1 TRBV5-4 NA once TGTGCCAGCAGCGCGGGGTGGGGGGACACTGAAGCTTTCTTT CASSAGWGDTEAFF
TRBJ2-1 TRBV18 TRBD2 NA TGTGCCAGCTCACCATACTTTACGGCGGGGGACAATGAGCAGTTCTTC CASSPYFTAGDNEQFF
TRBJ2-1 TRBV18 TRBD2 NA TGTGCCAGCTCCCTTTCGAGCGGGAGCGGAAATGAGCAGTTCTTC CASSLSSGSGNEQFF
TRBJ1-2 TRBV7-8 NA NA TGTGCCAGCAGCTTAGTTGGGGGCGGGTATGGCTACACCTTC CASSLVGGGYGYTF
TRBJ2-1 TRBV15 NA NA TGTGCCACCAGCAGAGGGCGGACTAACTCCTACAATGAGCAGTTCTTC CATSRGRTNSYNEQFF
TRBJ2-3 TRBV21-1 NA NA TGTGCCAGCAGACTACCGGGACAGGGCTATTCGATAAGCACAGATACGCAGTATTTT CASRLPGQGYSISTDTQYF
TRBJ2-5 TRBV5-1 NA NA TGCGCCAGCAGCTTGTCTAGGATTCCGCAAGAGACCCAGTACTTC CASSLSRIPQETQYF
TRBJ2-5 TRBV28 TRBD1 NA TGTGCCACCGGGTCAGGGGGCTTCCAAGAGACCCAGTACTTC CATGSGGFQETQYF
TRBJ2-2 TRBV6-2/TRBV6-3 NA NA TGTGCCAGCAGTCGCCAACTGATAGCCCCCGGGGAGCTGTTTTTT CASSRQLIAPGELFF
TRBJ2-1 TRBV29-1 TRBD1 NA TGCAGCGCTTTGGGCTGGACAGGGGACAATGAGCAGTTCTTC CSALGWTGDNEQFF
TRBJ2-2 TRBV27 TRBD2 NA TGTGCCAGCACCCCCCGGGGGGGGGCGCCGGGGGAGCTGTTTTTT CASTPRGGAPGELFF
TRBJ1-4 TRBV5-4 TRBD1 NA TGTGCCAGCAGCTTGGAGGGACAGCCTAATGAAAAACTGTTTTTT CASSLEGQPNEKLFF
TRBJ2-7 TRBV28 TRBD2 once TGTGCCAGCCGTAAGCGGGAGGGCCAGAAAGAGCAGTACTTC CASRKREGQKEQYF
TRBJ1-1 TRBV6-2/TRBV6-3 TRBD1 NA TGTGCCAGCAGTTACTTACCCGGGACAGGCAAGACTGAAGCTTTCTTT CASSYLPGTGKTEAFF
TRBJ1-1 TRBV4-1 NA NA TGCGCCAGCAGCCACCCGGGTGAGGGTTTGAACACTGAAGCTTTCTTT CASSHPGEGLNTEAFF
TRBJ1-3 TRBV6-1 TRBD1 once TGTGCCAGCAGTAACAGGGGGCCTGGAAACACCATATATTTT CASSNRGPGNTIYF
TRBJ2-7 TRBV6-2/TRBV6-3 NA NA TGTGCCAGCAGTTCCCCAAACGGCGGGACTTCCTACGAGCAGTACTTC CASSSPNGGTSYEQYF
TRBJ1-1 TRBV6-5 NA once TGTGCCAGCAGTTACTCGGCAGGAATTATGAACACTGAAGCTTTCTTT CASSYSAGIMNTEAFF
TRBJ2-1 TRBV27 TRBD2 once TGTGCCAGCAGTTCTAGGACTAGCGGGAGGAACAATGAGCAGTTCTTC CASSSRTSGRNNEQFF